This is a list of T cell receptor beta chains from one sample in a study of identifying expanded T cells in peripheral blood. The data were produced by immunoSEQ multiplex PCR, yet TCRdb's version contains in-frame clones alone and is incomplete. The table has about 58,000 clones, 89% seen once. The sequencing sample was made of blood. These receptors all stem from a person between 18 and 75 years old in good health. The CDR3 runs from the conserved cysteine through the conserved F or W. D genes are given only for firm matches. Expanded clones are given a class, and other clones once, few, many or no size at all.

v_gene: TRBV11-3
j_gene: TRBJ2-3
d_gene: -
abundance: -
CDR3aa: CASSSRDGTDTQYF
CDR3nt: TGTGCCAGCAGCTCTAGAGACGGTACAGATACGCAGTATTTT

v_gene: TRBV19
j_gene: TRBJ1-4
d_gene: TRBD1
abundance: few
CDR3aa: CASSTLPDRGNEKLFF
CDR3nt: TGTGCCAGTAGTACCCTCCCGGACAGGGGAAATGAAAAACTGTTTTTT

v_gene: TRBV9
j_gene: TRBJ2-3
d_gene: TRBD2
abundance: -
CDR3aa: CASSARTSGSGYTQYF
CDR3nt: TGTGCCAGCAGCGCCCGGACTAGCGGGAGCGGATATACGCAGTATTTT

v_gene: TRBV6-6
j_gene: TRBJ1-3
d_gene: -
abundance: -
CDR3aa: CASSYEQGSGNTIYF
CDR3nt: TGTGCCAGCAGTTACGAACAGGGCTCTGGAAACACCATATATTTT

v_gene: TRBV6-6
j_gene: TRBJ1-1
d_gene: TRBD1
abundance: -
CDR3aa: CASSPRDRVAEAFF
CDR3nt: TGTGCCAGCAGTCCCCGGGACAGGGTAGCTGAAGCTTTCTTT

v_gene: TRBV6-6
j_gene: TRBJ1-5
d_gene: -
abundance: -
CDR3aa: CASRRQADQPQHF
CDR3nt: TGTGCCAGCAGGAGACAGGCGGATCAGCCCCAGCATTTT

v_gene: TRBV6-1
j_gene: TRBJ1-2
d_gene: TRBD1
abundance: -
CDR3aa: CASSDRDRGGYTF
CDR3nt: TGTGCCAGCAGTGACCGCGACAGGGGTGGCTACACCTTC

v_gene: TRBV10-2
j_gene: TRBJ1-2
d_gene: -
abundance: -
CDR3aa: CATQDGPYGYTF
CDR3nt: TGCGCCACCCAAGACGGACCCTATGGCTACACCTTC

v_gene: TRBV6-4
j_gene: TRBJ2-2
d_gene: -
abundance: -
CDR3aa: CASSPGQNTGELFF
CDR3nt: TGTGCCAGCAGTCCGGGGCAGAACACCGGGGAGCTGTTTTTT

v_gene: TRBV27
j_gene: TRBJ2-7
d_gene: -
abundance: -
CDR3aa: CASSLVTGDYEQYF
CDR3nt: TGTGCCAGCAGTTTGGTTACGGGAGACTACGAGCAGTACTTC

v_gene: TRBV4-3
j_gene: TRBJ1-4
d_gene: -
abundance: -
CDR3aa: CASSQYTSGTTEKLFF
CDR3nt: TGCGCCAGCAGCCAATATACCTCCGGGACCACCGAAAAACTGTTTTTT

v_gene: TRBV27
j_gene: TRBJ2-7
d_gene: -
abundance: -
CDR3aa: CASSLGGGTYEQYF
CDR3nt: TGTGCCAGCAGTTTAGGTGGCGGTACCTACGAGCAGTACTTC

v_gene: TRBV7-2
j_gene: TRBJ2-4
d_gene: -
abundance: -
CDR3aa: CASSLNQNIQYF
CDR3nt: TGTGCCAGCAGCTTAAACCAAAACATTCAGTACTTC

v_gene: TRBV9
j_gene: TRBJ2-7
d_gene: TRBD2
abundance: -
CDR3aa: CASSVEVAGPYEQYF
CDR3nt: TGTGCCAGCAGCGTAGAAGTAGCGGGGCCCTACGAGCAGTACTTC

v_gene: TRBV19
j_gene: TRBJ2-1
d_gene: TRBD2
abundance: -
CDR3aa: CASSRQRTSVYNEQFF
CDR3nt: TGTGCCAGTAGTAGACAACGGACTAGCGTCTACAATGAGCAGTTCTTC

v_gene: TRBV5-4
j_gene: TRBJ2-7
d_gene: -
abundance: -
CDR3aa: CASSFGGTSYEQYF
CDR3nt: TGTGCCAGCAGCTTTGGCGGGACATCCTACGAGCAGTACTTC

v_gene: TRBV18
j_gene: TRBJ2-7
d_gene: -
abundance: -
CDR3aa: CASSPQQDTYEQYF
CDR3nt: TGTGCCAGCTCACCACAACAGGACACCTACGAGCAGTACTTC

v_gene: TRBV19
j_gene: TRBJ2-5
d_gene: TRBD1
abundance: -
CDR3aa: CASSIGDRQETQYF
CDR3nt: TGTGCCAGTAGTATTGGGGACAGGCAAGAGACCCAGTACTTC

v_gene: TRBV2
j_gene: TRBJ1-5
d_gene: TRBD1
abundance: -
CDR3aa: CASRQGTVSNQPQHF
CDR3nt: TGTGCCAGCAGGCAAGGGACAGTTAGCAATCAGCCCCAGCATTTT

v_gene: TRBV13
j_gene: TRBJ2-1
d_gene: -
abundance: -
CDR3aa: CASSPRDWTYDEQFF
CDR3nt: TGTGCCAGCAGCCCCCGGGACTGGACCTACGATGAGCAGTTCTTC

v_gene: TRBV5-4
j_gene: TRBJ2-7
d_gene: TRBD1
abundance: -
CDR3aa: CASSGTDSYEQYF
CDR3nt: TGTGCCAGCAGCGGGACAGACTCCTACGAGCAGTACTTC

v_gene: TRBV5-1
j_gene: TRBJ2-3
d_gene: TRBD2
abundance: -
CDR3aa: CASSFGLAGSTDTQYF
CDR3nt: TGCGCCAGCAGCTTCGGACTAGCGGGGTCCACAGATACGCAGTATTTT

v_gene: TRBV15
j_gene: TRBJ1-2
d_gene: TRBD1
abundance: -
CDR3aa: CATSLDRGGLDYGYTF
CDR3nt: TGTGCCACCAGTCTAGACAGGGGGGGCCTGGACTATGGCTACACCTTC

v_gene: TRBV7-8
j_gene: TRBJ1-2
d_gene: -
abundance: -
CDR3aa: CASSLNGPTGYTF
CDR3nt: TGTGCCAGCAGCTTAAACGGACCTACTGGCTACACCTTC

v_gene: TRBV4-3
j_gene: TRBJ1-1
d_gene: -
abundance: -
CDR3aa: CASSHNDRPNTEAFF
CDR3nt: TGCGCCAGCAGCCATAATGACAGACCCAACACTGAAGCTTTCTTT

v_gene: TRBV6-6
j_gene: TRBJ2-3
d_gene: TRBD2
abundance: -
CDR3aa: CASSLGLVAVTDTQYF
CDR3nt: TGTGCCAGCAGCCTCGGACTAGTTGCCGTCACAGATACGCAGTATTTT

v_gene: TRBV15
j_gene: TRBJ2-7
d_gene: TRBD2
abundance: -
CDR3aa: CATSRDRLAGPYEQYF
CDR3nt: TGTGCCACCAGCAGAGATAGGCTAGCGGGGCCCTACGAGCAGTACTTC

v_gene: TRBV25-1
j_gene: TRBJ1-2
d_gene: -
abundance: -
CDR3aa: CASSETRTVEGYTF
CDR3nt: TGTGCCAGCAGCGAAACGAGGACAGTTGAAGGCTACACCTTC

v_gene: TRBV7-2
j_gene: TRBJ1-2
d_gene: TRBD1
abundance: few
CDR3aa: CASSSTGNYGYTF
CDR3nt: TGTGCCAGCAGCTCGACAGGGAACTATGGCTACACCTTC

v_gene: TRBV23-1
j_gene: TRBJ2-2
d_gene: TRBD2
abundance: -
CDR3aa: CASSLRSGRVSNTGELFF
CDR3nt: TGCGCCAGCAGTCTGCGAAGCGGGAGGGTTTCGAACACCGGGGAGCTGTTTTTT

v_gene: TRBV7-9
j_gene: TRBJ2-3
d_gene: -
abundance: -
CDR3aa: CASSFAGNTDTQYF
CDR3nt: TGTGCCAGCAGCTTTGCCGGGAACACAGATACGCAGTATTTT

v_gene: TRBV7-2
j_gene: TRBJ2-7
d_gene: TRBD1
abundance: -
CDR3aa: CASSFGTGDEQYF
CDR3nt: TGTGCCAGCAGCTTCGGGACAGGGGACGAGCAGTACTTC

v_gene: TRBV7-2
j_gene: TRBJ1-1
d_gene: TRBD1
abundance: once
CDR3aa: CASSPPGQLNTEAFF
CDR3nt: TGTGCCAGCAGCCCCCCGGGACAGCTAAACACTGAAGCTTTCTTT

v_gene: TRBV5-1
j_gene: TRBJ1-3
d_gene: -
abundance: -
CDR3aa: CASSPGSYLSGNTIYF
CDR3nt: TGCGCCAGCAGCCCCGGGTCTTACCTCTCTGGAAACACCATATATTTT

v_gene: TRBV28
j_gene: TRBJ2-1
d_gene: -
abundance: -
CDR3aa: CASSLGPAGTTDEQFF
CDR3nt: TGTGCCAGCAGTTTGGGCCCCGCAGGGACAACAGATGAGCAGTTCTTC

v_gene: TRBV19
j_gene: TRBJ1-1
d_gene: -
abundance: -
CDR3aa: CASSQATENTEAFF
CDR3nt: TGTGCCAGTAGTCAAGCGACCGAGAACACTGAAGCTTTCTTT

v_gene: TRBV7-7
j_gene: TRBJ2-2
d_gene: TRBD1
abundance: -
CDR3aa: CASSPQGADTGELFF
CDR3nt: TGTGCTAGCAGCCCACAGGGGGCAGACACCGGGGAGCTGTTTTTT

v_gene: TRBV5-1
j_gene: TRBJ1-2
d_gene: -
abundance: -
CDR3aa: CASSSTAEGGYTF
CDR3nt: TGCGCCAGCAGCTCTACAGCAGAGGGAGGCTACACCTTC

v_gene: TRBV29-1
j_gene: TRBJ1-4
d_gene: TRBD1
abundance: -
CDR3aa: CSVSVTGGGEKLFF
CDR3nt: TGCAGCGTTTCAGTAACAGGGGGAGGTGAAAAACTGTTTTTT

v_gene: TRBV9
j_gene: TRBJ2-3
d_gene: -
abundance: -
CDR3aa: CASSVDADRYTTDTQYF
CDR3nt: TGTGCCAGCAGCGTTGACGCCGACAGGTATACCACAGATACGCAGTATTTT

v_gene: TRBV2
j_gene: TRBJ2-1
d_gene: -
abundance: -
CDR3aa: CASSESGVYNEQFF
CDR3nt: TGTGCCAGCAGTGAGTCTGGGGTCTACAATGAGCAGTTCTTC

v_gene: TRBV5-1
j_gene: TRBJ2-3
d_gene: TRBD2
abundance: -
CDR3aa: CASSSGLAASTDTQYF
CDR3nt: TGCGCCAGCAGCTCGGGACTAGCGGCCTCCACAGATACGCAGTATTTT

v_gene: TRBV11-2
j_gene: TRBJ2-1
d_gene: -
abundance: -
CDR3aa: CASSFQGDNNEQFF
CDR3nt: TGTGCCAGCAGCTTTCAGGGTGATAACAATGAGCAGTTCTTC

v_gene: TRBV5-4
j_gene: TRBJ1-4
d_gene: -
abundance: medium-sized
CDR3aa: CASSLLPGEKLFF
CDR3nt: TGTGCCAGCAGCTTGTTGCCAGGAGAAAAACTGTTTTTT

v_gene: TRBV29-1
j_gene: TRBJ1-2
d_gene: -
abundance: -
CDR3aa: CSVGQFNYGYTF
CDR3nt: TGCAGCGTTGGACAGTTCAACTATGGCTACACCTTC

v_gene: TRBV7-9
j_gene: TRBJ2-7
d_gene: TRBD1
abundance: -
CDR3aa: CASSQRDSLSYEQYF
CDR3nt: TGTGCCAGCAGTCAACGGGACAGTCTCTCCTACGAGCAGTACTTC

v_gene: TRBV9
j_gene: TRBJ2-7
d_gene: -
abundance: -
CDR3aa: CASSVGGPYEQYF
CDR3nt: TGTGCCAGCAGCGTAGGCGGACCCTACGAGCAGTACTTC

v_gene: TRBV4-3
j_gene: TRBJ2-3
d_gene: -
abundance: -
CDR3aa: CASSAPGSPDTQYF
CDR3nt: TGCGCCAGCAGCGCGCCAGGGTCCCCAGATACGCAGTATTTT

v_gene: TRBV6-1
j_gene: TRBJ2-7
d_gene: -
abundance: once
CDR3aa: CASSERVGENKYEQYF
CDR3nt: TGTGCCAGCAGTGAAAGGGTGGGGGAGAATAAGTACGAGCAGTACTTC

v_gene: TRBV19
j_gene: TRBJ1-1
d_gene: -
abundance: -
CDR3aa: CASSRLMNTEAFF
CDR3nt: TGTGCCAGTAGTCGCCTCATGAACACTGAAGCTTTCTTT

v_gene: TRBV12-5
j_gene: TRBJ1-1
d_gene: -
abundance: -
CDR3aa: CASAVGWTEAFF
CDR3nt: TGTGCTAGTGCCGTGGGTTGGACTGAAGCTTTCTTT

v_gene: TRBV6-5
j_gene: TRBJ1-4
d_gene: -
abundance: -
CDR3aa: CASSGIDEKLFF
CDR3nt: TGTGCCAGCAGTGGTATAGATGAAAAACTGTTTTTT

v_gene: TRBV14
j_gene: TRBJ2-7
d_gene: TRBD1
abundance: once
CDR3aa: CASSHRGTWGEQYF
CDR3nt: TGTGCCAGCAGCCACAGGGGGACCTGGGGCGAGCAGTACTTC